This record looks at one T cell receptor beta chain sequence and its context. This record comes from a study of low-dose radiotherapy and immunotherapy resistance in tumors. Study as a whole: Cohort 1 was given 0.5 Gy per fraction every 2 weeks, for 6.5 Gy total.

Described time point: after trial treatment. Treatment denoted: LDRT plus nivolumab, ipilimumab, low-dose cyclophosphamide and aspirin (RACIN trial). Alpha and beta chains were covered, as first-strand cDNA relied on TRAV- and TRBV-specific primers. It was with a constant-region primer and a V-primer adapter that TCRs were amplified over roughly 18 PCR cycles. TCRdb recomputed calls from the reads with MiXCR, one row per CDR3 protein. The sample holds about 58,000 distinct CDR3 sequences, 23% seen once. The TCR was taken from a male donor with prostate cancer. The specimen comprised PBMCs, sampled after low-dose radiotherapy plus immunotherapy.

CDR3 bases: TGTGCCAGCTCACCAAGACAGATGAACACTGAAGCTTTCTTT. This codes for CASSPRQMNTEAFF. The chain uses TRBV18 and TRBJ1-1; the D gene is possibly TRBD1 (5 bases). Germline loops: CDR1 KGHSH, CDR2 LQKENI. The V gene lost 2 bases and the J gene lost 0 bases, with 7 bases spanning the gap. This CDR3 is 14 amino acids long.